Presented here are 18 T cell receptor beta chains from one specimen sequenced in a study of beta chain features in type 1 diabetes. Reverse transcribing all isolated RNA meant expressed TCRB transcripts were sequenced. Clones were sequenced by immunoSEQ multiplex PCR, and TCRdb holds only the in-frame ones, with some missing. Of about 220,000 clones in the sample, roughly 11% are singletons; the top ten hold 1% to 1.5%. Sequenced material: central memory CD4+ T cells from blood. The origin of the receptors is a man aged 18 to 30 in good health.

This clone was seen a handful of times. This chain uses TRBV6-4 with TRBJ2-1, with 7 bases lining up with TRBD2. From germline, CDR1 is MRHNA and CDR2 SNTAGT. V lost 3 bases, J lost 9 bases, and 8 bases stayed unmatched. The CDR3 is 14 residues long. The CDR3 DNA reads TGTGCCAGCAGTGAACTAGCGCATGGGGGTGAGCAGTTCTTC. Amino acids: CASSELAHGGEQFF.

This clone was seen only a few times. One junction end does not reproduce the germline sequence, and a read error may be involved. This sequence joins TRBV6-6 and TRBJ1-5, with no clear D. The CDR3 has 13 amino acids. The germline V gene encodes CDR1 MNHNY and CDR2 SVGAGI (reference sequence). CDR3 nucleotides: TGTGCCATCAGTGAGGGCAGCAATCAGCCCCAGCATTTT. Translation gives CAISEGSNQPQHF.

This clone was seen repeatedly, ten times or more. V gene TRBV27 combines with J gene TRBJ2-1, with D hard to call. Trimming removed 4 bases at V and 0 bases at J, with 7 bases between. This CDR3 spans 14 amino acids. Germline V gene sequence: CDR1 MNHEY, CDR2 SMNVEV (reference sequence). Here the CDR3 reads CASSYLSSYNEQFF. The CDR3 DNA sequence: TGTGCCAGCAGTTATCTAAGCTCCTACAATGAGCAGTTCTTC.

This rearrangement joins TRBV6-6 to TRBJ2-1; D may be TRBD1 (6 bases). There are 15 residues in the CDR3. From germline, CDR1 is MNHNY and CDR2 SVGAGI (reference sequence). Between the trimmed V and J ends, which lost 7 bases and 0 bases, there was a span of 13 bases. The CDR3 spells CASTLTGSSYNEQFF. CDR3 DNA sequence: TGTGCCAGCACCTTGACAGGCAGCTCCTACAATGAGCAGTTCTTC.

This clone was seen a few times. The rearrangement links TRBV25-1 to TRBJ2-7, with 7 nucleotides matching TRBD2. This CDR3 region has 14 residues. The J segment lost 2 bases and the V segment lost 2 bases, leaving 3 bases of the junction unmatched. Germline V gives CDR1 MGHDK, CDR2 SYGVNS. The CDR3 region is CASSERRETYEQYF. CDR3 in DNA: TGTGCCAGCAGTGAACGGCGGGAGACCTACGAGCAGTACTTC.

J is TRBJ2-3 and V is TRBV5-1; D is undetermined. In germline, CDR1 is SGHRS, CDR2 YFSETQ. V gave up 3 bases and J gave up 1 base, with 18 bases separating them. The CDR3 contains 17 residues. CDR3: CASSSPIALVGTDTQYF. The CDR3 DNA follows: TGCGCCAGCAGCTCCCCTATTGCGTTGGTGGGCACAGATACGCAGTATTTT. Based on the CDR3 plus reference TRBV5-1 and TRBJ2-3, the full variable domain is KAGVTQTPRYLIKTRGQQVTLSCSPISGHRSVSWYQQTPGQGLQFLFEYFSETQRNKGNFPGRFSGRQFSNSRSEMNVSTLELGDSALYLCASSSPIALVGTDTQYFGPGTRLTVL.

This chain uses TRBV7-2 with TRBJ1-2, with unresolved D. Germline lookup yields CDR1 SGHTA and CDR2 FQGNSA. This CDR3 contains 14 residues. Trimming cost V 0 bases and J 7 bases, with 12 bases left between them. The CDR3 DNA is TGTGCCAGCAGCTTAGCGAGGGAAAGTATTGGCTACACCTTC. It specifies CASSLARESIGYTF.

The table lists this clone with many counts. The chain is built from TRBV29-1 and TRBJ1-5; D gene ambiguous. V lost 1 base and J 3 bases, leaving 7 bases between the germline ends. CDR3 length equals 13 residues. CDR1 SQVTM and CDR2 ANQGSEA come from the germline V gene. CDR3 nucleotide sequence: TGCAGCGTTGAAGCAGAGCTCAATCAGCCCCAGCATTTT. This sequence encodes CSVEAELNQPQHF. Full variable domain (missing parts from reference TRBV29-1 and TRBJ1-5): SAVISQKPSRDICQRGTSLTIQCQVDSQVTMMFWYRQQPGQSLTLIATANQGSEATYESGFVIDKFPISRPNLTFSTLTVSNMSPEDSSIYLCSVEAELNQPQHFGDGTRLSIL.

This clone occurred a few times. This chain connects TRBV19 to TRBJ2-2; D is uncertain. Trimming shortened V by 3 bases and J by 3 bases, and 11 bases separated the two germline ends. Germline CDR1 and CDR2: LNHDA and SQIVND (reference sequence). This CDR3 region has 15 residues. Written as DNA, the CDR3 is TGTGCCAGTAGTATGCCCAGGTCCTACACCGGGGAGCTGTTTTTT. As protein: CASSMPRSYTGELFF.

This clone showed up just once. This rearrangement joins TRBV5-1 to TRBJ2-7; D not certain. V was shortened by 3 bases and J by 2 bases, with 12 bases between the two germline ends. The CDR3 sequence is 14 residues long. Germline values: CDR1 SGHRS, CDR2 YFSETQ. The CDR3: CASSSSDYPYEQYF. The CDR3 nucleotides read TGCGCCAGCAGCTCAAGCGATTATCCCTACGAGCAGTACTTC. Looking up the rest from reference TRBV5-1 and TRBJ2-7 gives the full variable domain: KAGVTQTPRYLIKTRGQQVTLSCSPISGHRSVSWYQQTPGQGLQFLFEYFSETQRNKGNFPGRFSGRQFSNSRSEMNVSTLELGDSALYLCASSSSDYPYEQYFGPGTRLTVT.

This chain's CDR3 is CASNLRLAGSTDTQYF. Written as DNA, the CDR3 is TGTGCCAGCAACTTACGACTAGCGGGGAGCACAGATACGCAGTATTTT. The chain recombines TRBV5-4 with TRBJ2-3; 11 bases map to TRBD2. The germline gives CDR1 SGHNT, CDR2 YYREEE (reference sequence). CDR3 size: 16 residues. The V and J ends lost 6 bases and 0 bases, in that order; junction bases with no gene match: 6.

In this sample, this clone turned up many times. The genes are TRBV7-2 and TRBJ2-3; the D is unclear. CDR3 length equals 12 residues. Germline CDR1 reads SGHTA; CDR2 reads FQGNSA. V lost 0 bases and J lost 6, with 4 bases in between. In nucleotides, the CDR3 is TGTGCCAGCAGCTTAGCGGTCGATACGCAGTATTTT. Its translation: CASSLAVDTQYF.

This clone was counted a few times. A far larger clone differs by one base, so this is likely a read error. V gene TRBV29-1 combines with J gene TRBJ2-5, with D uncertain. The germline CDR1 and CDR2 sequences are SQVTM and ANQGSEA. The CDR3 length is 12 residues. In nucleotides, the CDR3 is TGCTGCGTTGAGTATGGCCCGGAGACCCAGTACTTC. It is translated as CCVEYGPETQYF. The variable domain in full, completed from reference TRBV29-1 and TRBJ2-5, reads SAVISQKPSRDICQRGTSLTIQCQVDSQVTMMFWYRQQPGQSLTLIATANQGSEATYESGFVIDKFPISRPNLTFSTLTVSNMSPEDSSIYLCCVEYGPETQYFGPGTRLLVL.

The chain combines TRBV11-2 with TRBJ1-1; a weak D match, TRBD1 (5 bases). Germline assignment: CDR1 SGHAT and CDR2 FQNNGV. The length of the CDR3 is 15 residues. V lost 5 bases and J lost 0, with 13 bases in between. The CDR3 sequence is CASSAYRGMNTEAFF. The DNA of the CDR3 is TGTGCCAGCAGCGCCTACCGGGGCATGAACACTGAAGCTTTCTTT.

The chain employs TRBV7-2 and TRBJ2-3, with D possibly being TRBD2 (5 bases). Germline assignment: CDR1 SGHTA and CDR2 FQGNSA. CDR3 length: 12 amino acids. The V end lost 1 base, the J end lost 8 bases, and 7 bases lay between the germline ends. The CDR3 spells CASSLERSTQYF. CDR3 in DNA: TGTGCCAGCAGCTTAGAGCGGAGTACGCAGTATTTT.

This clone occurred a few times. The chain is built from TRBV7-2 and TRBJ2-3, with TRBD2 as a possible D gene (6 bases). Germline V gene lookup returns CDR1 SGHTA and CDR2 FQGNSA. V was shortened by 3 bases and J by 4 bases, with 11 bases between the two germline ends. The CDR3 is 14 residues long. The CDR3 is CASSLGLLSDTQYF. The CDR3 coding sequence is TGTGCCAGCAGCTTGGGACTTCTTTCAGATACGCAGTATTTT.

This clone appeared a few times. The genes are TRBV4-1 and TRBJ2-1; 7 bases are a match to TRBD1. V was pared by 4 bases and J by 8 bases, with 11 bases of the junction left unmatched. CDR1 MGHRA and CDR2 YSYEKL come from the germline V gene. This CDR3 is built from 15 residues. The CDR3 DNA sequence: TGCGCCAGCAGCCTAGTGGGACAGCTTGACGATGAGCAGTTCTTC. As protein: CASSLVGQLDDEQFF.

In its sample, this clone was seen a few times. The chain has TRBV4-3 and TRBJ2-6, with D unresolved. This CDR3 has 17 residues. Germline CDR1 LGHNA, CDR2 YSLEER. The germline V and J ends were trimmed by 2 bases and 4 bases, with 15 bases remaining between them. CDR3 sequence: CASSQRASPGGANVLTF. The CDR3 DNA follows: TGCGCCAGCAGCCAACGGGCATCCCCCGGAGGGGCCAACGTCCTGACTTTC.